What follows are 29 T cell receptor beta chains derived from one specimen sequenced in a study of cytomegalovirus exposure and HLA in healthy donors. PCR employed 60 Vbeta and 13 Jbeta primers. Here immunoSEQ multiplex PCR was the method, and the copy in TCRdb shows in-frame clones only, minus some. The sample lists roughly 180,000 clones, 75% to 85% seen once, with around 1.6% in the top ten. Sequenced: PBMCs. Receptors originate from a girl between 5 and 17 years old in good health and CMV-seropositive.

CDR3 loop: CASSRSLRDYEQYF. In nucleotides, the CDR3 is TGTGCCAGCAGTCGGAGCCTCAGGGACTACGAGCAGTACTTC. This chain joins TRBV27 and TRBJ2-7, with D possibly TRBD1 on 5 matching bases. Germline V gives CDR1 MNHEY, CDR2 SMNVEV (reference sequence). V shed 5 bases and J shed 3 bases, with 14 bases lying between them. This CDR3 spans 14 amino acids.

The chain couples TRBV19 to TRBJ2-2, with a tentative D call TRBD1 (6 bases). V shed 7 bases and J shed 7 bases, with 10 bases lying between them. Germline CDR1 is LNHDA and CDR2 is SQIVND (reference sequence). The CDR3 loop spans 12 amino acids. CDR3 region: CASIGDNGELFF. The DNA for the CDR3 is TGTGCCAGTATAGGGGACAACGGGGAGCTGTTTTTT.

This clone was picked up a small number of times. V gene TRBV4-3 combines with J gene TRBJ2-3; 10 positions match TRBD2. CDR3 length: 17 amino acids. The germline gives CDR1 LGHNA, CDR2 YSLEER. The V gene end was trimmed by 1 base and the J gene end by 2 bases; junction bases not matched to a gene: 6. The CDR3 coding sequence is TGCGCCAGCAGCCAAGTTGCTAGCGGGGGCTACACAGATACGCAGTATTTT. Translation gives CASSQVASGGYTDTQYF.

The rearrangement joins TRBV6-5 to TRBJ2-7; D remains ambiguous. Trimming took off 5 bases at V and 7 bases at J, with 9 bases between the two ends. This CDR3 region has 11 residues. Germline lookup yields CDR1 MNHEY and CDR2 SVGAGI. In nucleotides, the CDR3 is TGTGCCAGCAGTACTGCTTGGGAGCAGTACTTC. Translated, it gives CASSTAWEQYF.

This clone showed up just once. The rearrangement joins TRBV30 to TRBJ1-1, with TRBD1 identical over 7 bases. The trim removed 4 bases at V and 6 bases at J, leaving 8 bases unmatched. In germline, CDR1 is GTSNPN, CDR2 SVGIG (reference sequence). The CDR3 sequence is 13 residues long. The CDR3 DNA sequence: TGTGCCTGGATGACAGGGTTAAGCGCTGAAGCTTTCTTT. Protein sequence: CAWMTGLSAEAFF.

The chain couples TRBV11-2 to TRBJ2-2; D unclear. V was clipped by 0 bases and J by 8 bases, with 10 bases between them. The CDR3 consists of 14 residues. In germline, CDR1 is SGHAT, CDR2 FQNNGV. The CDR3 bases are TGTGCCAGCAGCTTAGATTCAGGATCTGGGGAGCTGTTTTTT. Its protein product is CASSLDSGSGELFF.

J is TRBJ1-1 and V is TRBV19; D perhaps matches TRBD1 (5 bases). CDR3 size: 14 residues. Trimming cost V 1 base and J 4 bases, with 10 bases left between them. The germline CDR1 and CDR2 sequences are LNHDA and SQIVND (reference sequence). This chain's CDR3 is CASSIGGGVTEAFF. The CDR3, as DNA: TGTGCCAGTAGTATAGGGGGGGGTGTCACTGAAGCTTTCTTT.

This clone has a handful of counts. The CDR3 DNA reads TGCGCCAGCAGCCAAGGGATGGAGCTGACGAGCAATCAGCCCCAGCATTTT. Residues: CASSQGMELTSNQPQHF. The chain has TRBV4-1 and TRBJ1-5; D is uncertain. The CDR3 loop spans 17 amino acids. V lost 1 base and J 1 base, leaving 14 bases between the germline ends. CDR1 and CDR2 from the germline V gene are MGHRA and YSYEKL.

The V gene is TRBV7-9, the J gene TRBJ2-5, with 10 bases fitting TRBD1. CDR1 is SEHNR, CDR2 FQNEAQ, per germline (reference sequence). Germline trimming cut 2 bases from V and 5 bases from J; bases unmatched to any gene: 17. The CDR3 runs to 19 residues. CDR3 nucleotide sequence: TGTGCCAGCAGCTTAAAAGTAGGTTGGGACAGGGGACGGGGGGAGACCCAGTACTTC. Translation gives CASSLKVGWDRGRGETQYF.

The rearrangement joins TRBV18 to TRBJ2-7; no clear D. The CDR3 length is 16 residues. With 1 base removed from V and 0 bases from J, the gap between germline ends came to 13 bases. Germline CDR1 and CDR2: KGHSH and LQKENI. DNA of the CDR3: TGTGCCAGCTCACCACGACTGCTTACCGACTCCTACGAGCAGTACTTC. Protein product: CASSPRLLTDSYEQYF.

This clone has only one observation. The chain joins TRBV5-1 to TRBJ1-1, with 7 bases fitting TRBD1. The junction had 10 bases not matched to a gene; V was cut back by 4 bases and J by 4 bases. In germline, CDR1 is SGHRS, CDR2 YFSETQ. The CDR3 contains 15 residues. The CDR3 is CASSGGQLGGTEAFF. Written as DNA, the CDR3 is TGCGCCAGCAGCGGGGGACAGCTGGGGGGCACTGAAGCTTTCTTT.

The V call is TRBV7-9, the J call TRBJ1-2; D is perhaps TRBD1 (5 bases). The CDR3 extends over 12 amino acids. Germline V gene data show CDR1 as SEHNR and CDR2 as FQNEAQ (reference sequence). Trimming took 6 bases from V and 8 from J, leaving 13 bases between them. The CDR3 protein is CASRQEKRGYTF. Written as DNA, the CDR3 is TGTGCCAGCAGACAGGAAAAGAGGGGCTACACCTTC.

The V gene is TRBV7-9, the J gene TRBJ2-1; D is perhaps TRBD2 (6 bases). Between the trimmed V and J ends, which lost 6 bases and 7 bases, there was a span of 10 bases. CDR3 size: 12 residues. In germline, CDR1 is SEHNR, CDR2 FQNEAQ (reference sequence). The chain's CDR3 is CASRSSVNEQFF. CDR3 nucleotides: TGTGCCAGCAGATCTAGCGTGAATGAGCAGTTCTTC.

The DNA for the CDR3 is TGTGCCAGCAGCTTGGGAGGGTATGAGCAGTTCTTC. This codes for CASSLGGYEQFF. The chain couples TRBV5-6 to TRBJ2-1, with D maybe TRBD2 (5 bases). This CDR3 is 12 amino acids long. V lost 0 bases and J lost 8, with 6 bases in between. Germline CDR1 reads SGHDT; CDR2 reads YYEEEE.

The rearrangement links TRBV7-2 to TRBJ2-7; D perhaps matches TRBD2 (6 bases). CDR1 is SGHTA, CDR2 FQGNSA, per germline. Between the trimmed V and J ends, which lost 11 bases and 3 bases, there was a span of 23 bases. This CDR3 spans 15 amino acids. The CDR3 spells CAGNTLPGLNYEQYF. The DNA for the CDR3 is TGTGCCGGCAACACGCTCCCCGGACTAAACTACGAGCAGTACTTC.

The rearrangement uses TRBV7-8 and TRBJ2-5; D may be TRBD1 (6 bases). Germline values: CDR1 SGHVS, CDR2 FQNEAQ. With 1 base removed from V and 5 bases from J, the gap between germline ends came to 14 bases. CDR3 length equals 15 residues. This CDR3 is CASSLESGARETQYF. CDR3 nucleotides: TGTGCCAGCAGCTTAGAGTCAGGGGCGAGGGAGACCCAGTACTTC.

The gene calls are TRBV10-2 and TRBJ1-6; 11 bases align to TRBD1. The CDR3 has 15 amino acids. Germline-derived CDR1 and CDR2 are WSHSY and SAAADI. Trimming took 6 bases from V and 10 from J; bases not matched to a gene: 8. DNA for the CDR3: TGCGCCAGCAGCCGGGACAGGGGGATAGGGTCACCCCTCCACTTT. Amino acids: CASSRDRGIGSPLHF.

The J gene is TRBJ2-1, the V gene TRBV12-5, with 12 bases that match TRBD2. V was pared by 6 bases and J by 8 bases, with 8 bases of the junction left unmatched. Germline CDR1 reads LGHNT; CDR2 reads FRNRAP. The CDR3 sequence is 15 residues long. The CDR3 bases are TGTGCTAGTGGATGGACTAGCGGGGAGTGGGATGAGCAGTTCTTC. Translated: CASGWTSGEWDEQFF.

The V and J genes are TRBV9 and TRBJ2-7; possibly TRBD2 for D (6 bases). The germline V gene encodes CDR1 SGDLS and CDR2 YYNGEE. The CDR3 runs 15 residues. V was cut by 2 bases and J by 6 bases, with 18 bases left in between. CDR3: CASSVTVLLGGEQYF. The CDR3 bases are TGTGCCAGCAGCGTGACAGTGTTGCTCGGGGGCGAGCAGTACTTC.

The V call is TRBV4-1, the J call TRBJ2-5, with 8 bases matching TRBD2. The CDR3 has 15 amino acids. CDR1 is MGHRA and CDR2 is YSYEKL in the germline V gene. The ends lost 3 bases at V and 5 bases at J; junction bases unmatched: 8. The CDR3 DNA follows: TGCGCCAGCAGCCAGGGGACTAGTGATTGGGAGACCCAGTACTTC. Its translation is CASSQGTSDWETQYF.

The chain joins TRBV9 to TRBJ1-2, with D tentatively TRBD1 (5 bases). The V gene lost 0 bases and the J gene lost 6 bases, with 15 bases spanning the gap. The CDR3 totals 15 residues. CDR1 and CDR2 from the germline V gene are SGDLS and YYNGEE. The CDR3, as DNA: TGTGCCAGCAGCGTAGTAACAGGCAGTAGGGATGGCTACACCTTC. Protein product: CASSVVTGSRDGYTF.

The J gene is TRBJ2-3, the V gene TRBV7-2; D call uncertain. CDR3 length: 15 residues. The germline V and J ends were trimmed by 1 base and 0 bases, with 8 bases remaining between them. Germline loops: CDR1 SGHTA, CDR2 FQGNSA. The CDR3 reads CASSLDLSSTDTQYF. The CDR3 bases are TGTGCCAGCAGCTTAGATTTGTCGAGCACAGATACGCAGTATTTT. The whole variable domain, filled in from reference TRBV7-2 and TRBJ2-3, reads GAGVSQSPSNKVTEKGKDVELRCDPISGHTALYWYRQSLGQGLEFLIYFQGNSAPDKSGLPSDRFSAERTGGSVSTLTIQRTQQEDSAVYLCASSLDLSSTDTQYFGPGTRLTVL.

Concerning this clone: This sample includes further DNA sequences coding for the same CDR3. The V call is TRBV7-8, the J call TRBJ2-5, with D uncertain. This CDR3 region has 13 residues. V was shortened by 1 base and J by 3 bases, with 6 bases between the two germline ends. The germline CDR1 and CDR2 sequences are SGHVS and FQNEAQ. The DNA for the CDR3 is TGTGCCAGCAGCTTAGGACTTAAAGAGACCCAGTACTTC. It specifies CASSLGLKETQYF.

V is TRBV5-4 and J is TRBJ2-5; 8 nucleotides match TRBD2. Trimming at V came to 3 bases and at J to 4 bases, leaving 11 bases not matched to a gene. Germline V CDR1 and CDR2: SGHNT, YYREEE (reference sequence). The CDR3 is 16 amino acids. CDR3 DNA: TGTGCCAGCAGCTCCTATGGGCCAGCGGGGGTAGAGACCCAGTACTTC. Translated: CASSSYGPAGVETQYF.

The J gene is TRBJ2-1, the V gene TRBV11-3, with 10 bases that match TRBD2. This CDR3 region has 16 residues. Germline loops: CDR1 SGHNT, CDR2 YENEEA. V shed 6 bases and J 4 bases; nucleotides not matched to a gene: 9. CDR3 region: CASSTYSGGQYNEQFF. The CDR3 coding sequence is TGTGCCAGCAGTACCTATAGCGGGGGGCAGTACAATGAGCAGTTCTTC. The complete variable domain, with remaining parts taken from reference TRBV11-3 and TRBJ2-1, reads EAGVVQSPRYKIIEKKQPVAFWCNPISGHNTLYWYLQNLGQGPELLIRYENEEAVDDSQLPKDRFSAERLKGVDSTLKIQPAELGDSAVYLCASSTYSGGQYNEQFFGPGTRLTVL.

The V gene is TRBV30, the J gene TRBJ1-2, with a tentative D call TRBD1 (5 bases). Germline V gene lookup returns CDR1 GTSNPN and CDR2 SVGIG (reference sequence). This CDR3 has 12 amino acids. V was clipped by 8 bases and J by 2 bases, with 12 bases between them. CDR3 loop: CALARDNYGYTF. The CDR3 DNA sequence: TGTGCCCTCGCGCGGGACAACTATGGCTACACCTTC.

This clone was counted a single time. The rearrangement uses TRBV5-1 and TRBJ2-4, with TRBD1 matching over 7 bases. The CDR3 length is 14 residues. The junction had 0 bases not matched to a gene; V was cut back by 3 bases and J by 0 bases. Per germline, CDR1 SGHRS and CDR2 YFSETQ. In nucleotides, the CDR3 is TGCGCCAGCAGCTGGGACAGAGCCAAAAACATTCAGTACTTC. It translates to CASSWDRAKNIQYF.

This clone was observed a single time. The chain employs TRBV5-1 and TRBJ2-3, with D possibly matching TRBD2 (5 bases). The CDR3 is 13 residues long. Trimming cost V 4 bases and J 2 bases, with 8 bases left between them. Per germline, CDR1 SGHRS and CDR2 YFSETQ. Written as DNA, the CDR3 is TGCGCCAGCAGCCTCGGACTCACAGATACGCAGTATTTT. Translating it yields CASSLGLTDTQYF.

V and J are TRBV4-3 and TRBJ2-7, with 8 bases matching TRBD2. V was clipped by 0 bases and J by 2 bases; unmatched bases: 6. This CDR3 is 16 amino acids long. Germline CDR1 and CDR2: LGHNA and YSLEER. The CDR3 reads CASSQDLAGGAYEQYF. DNA for the CDR3: TGCGCCAGCAGCCAAGATCTGGCGGGGGGTGCCTACGAGCAGTACTTC.